A single sample gave rise to the 3 T cell receptor beta chains below, sequenced in a study of identifying expanded T cells in peripheral blood. The method was immunoSEQ multiplex PCR; TCRdb's version includes in-frame clones alone and lacks a portion of them. This repertoire shows approximately 57,000 clones, roughly nine tenths found once; its top ten account for approximately 3.8%. The source material was blood. Receptor source: a person aged 18-69 years in good health.

The V gene is TRBV7-8, the J gene TRBJ2-1; possibly TRBD2 for D (6 bases). The V gene lost 2 bases and the J gene lost 2 bases, with 10 bases spanning the gap. The germline V gene has CDR1 SGHVS and CDR2 FQNEAQ. This CDR3 is built from 15 residues. This chain's CDR3 is CASSLREDPYNEQFF. The CDR3 DNA follows: TGTGCCAGCAGCTTAAGGGAGGACCCCTACAATGAGCAGTTCTTC.

The CDR3 sequence: CASSLAPLPNTEAFF. CDR3 DNA sequence: TGTGCCAGCAGCTTAGCCCCCCTCCCGAACACTGAAGCTTTCTTT. The rearrangement joins TRBV7-2 to TRBJ1-1; D gene uncertain. V lost 0 bases and J 1 base, leaving 9 bases between the germline ends. Germline V gene data show CDR1 as SGHTA and CDR2 as FQGNSA. The CDR3 loop spans 15 amino acids.

The chain couples TRBV28 to TRBJ2-4; D may be TRBD1 (5 bases). Trimming shortened V by 4 bases and J by 2 bases, and 21 bases separated the two germline ends. Germline V CDR1 and CDR2: MDHEN, SYDVKM. The CDR3 spans 18 residues. The CDR3 nucleotides are TGTGCCAGCAGTTCCCTGCGTGCAGGGTCTGTGACCAAAAACATTCAGTACTTC. This encodes CASSSLRAGSVTKNIQYF. The variable domain in full, with the rest retrieved from reference TRBV28 and TRBJ2-4, is DVKVTQSSRYLVKRTGEKVFLECVQDMDHENMFWYRQDPGLGLRLIYFSYDVKMKEKGDIPEGYSVSREKKERFSLILESASTNQTSMYLCASSSLRAGSVTKNIQYFGAGTRLSVL.